This TCR beta chain was retrieved from a study of blood T cell repertoires in COVID-19 (TCRdb year 2020). In the study overall: The collaborator samples originated in the United States, Italy and Spain and spanned the acute and convalescent phases of COVID-19. The material from the prospective study consisted of cDNA or gDNA derived from T cells, B-cell-depleted T cells, or PBMCs. The dataset comprised deeply sampled blood TCRbeta repertoires from subjects exposed to, actively infected with, or recovered from COVID-19. The repertoires were released in a freely available public database meant as a resource for research on the immune response to SARS-CoV-2. The samples were drawn from the first 160 participants of the ongoing ImmuneRACE study and from under 1,500 subjects provided by 6 global collaborators. Nearly every sample came with metadata listing a de-identified subject ID, COVID-19 status, age in years and sex. Where available, HLA class I and class II types were obtained from metadata supplied by the sample provider rather than from assay-based typing.

The paper as a whole reports these results and caveats: The amount of clinical and demographic metadata varied by source and participant and was provided uncurated.

The collaborating institutions used their own protocols to collect whole blood in K2EDTA tubes. Collaborator samples were shipped for TCRbeta analysis as frozen whole blood, isolated PBMCs, or DNA extracted from either sample type. TCRbeta CDR3 regions were amplified from genomic DNA by means of the immunoSEQ Assay, a bias-controlled multiplex PCR. The source study handled its data this way. The number of nucleated cells in each sample was estimated by amplification of reference gene primers within the assay. To quantify the absolute abundance of each unique TCRbeta CDR3 rearrangement, sequence reads were collapsed and filtered. Productive Simpson clonality was computed per sample as the square root of Simpson's diversity index over productive rearrangements. The table comes from immuneACCESS by way of TCRdb, which keeps in-frame sequences with V and J called. Part of the clones is missing from these tables; in studies checked, under half for an unresolved V gene and the rest for unknown reasons. D and trimming were read from the DNA, whereas the V and J calls and clone size are those reported in that table. Present in this sample are around 160,000 clones, about 88% of which were seen just once. The ten largest clonotypes hold 0.99% of the sample.

CDR1 and CDR2 are read off the germline V gene as SGHDT and YYEEEE. The CDR3 goes from the cysteine to the phenylalanine over 11 residues. Kept here is only the CDR3 DNA, which spans 33 bases and is read in frame from base 1. V drops 5 bases and J drops 7 bases, leaving 6 bases in between. With respect to this clone: The antigen it binds to is not known. Base qualities are missing; no much larger clone stands one base away.

Sequencing used peripheral blood. This receptor chain uses TRBV5-6 and TRBJ2-2, with no confident D gene call. The TCR was taken from a man between 18 and 29 years old with acute or convalescent COVID-19. CDR3 reads: CASRSGGELFF. The DNA sequence reads TGTGCCAGCAGGTCAGGCGGGGAGCTGTTTTTT.